A single TCR beta chain is shown here with its context. The antigen remains unidentified. The data are from a study of T cells in Graves' hyperthyroidism and ophthalmopathy. Amplification of TCR beta CDR3 regions was performed using RNA transcripts as template. Researchers ran a first-round RT-PCR on the TCR CDR3 using the HTBI primer set. One entry per CDR3 protein results from TCRdb running MiXCR on the multiplex PCR reads. The sample shows about 620,000 distinct CDR3 sequences, 15% to 20% of them seen only once. Patients showing uncontrolled infection, other autoimmune disease, pregnancy or lactation were ineligible. The diagnoses drew upon clinical symptoms, serum thyroxine and TRAb, thyroid ultrasound and orbital computed tomography. A roughly 9.3 ml volume of fresh peripheral blood provided the PBMCs. V lost 1 base, J lost 6 bases, and 6 bases lay in between. CDR3 length equals 12 residues. Germline V gives CDR1 LGHDT, CDR2 YNNKEL (reference sequence).

Overall study findings and caveats: Most thyroid clonotypes with frequency above 0.001 were detected in blood.

The source material was blood. The clonotype originates from a woman under 40 with Graves' hyperthyroidism. The genes are TRBV3-1 and TRBJ1-2; D is ambiguous. DNA for the CDR3: TGTGCCAGCAGCCAAGGTGGGGATGGCTACACCTTC. As protein: CASSQGGDGYTF.